This T cell receptor (beta chain) stems from a study of control samples from healthy donors and cancer patients. Generated by immunoSEQ multiplex PCR, the TCRdb table keeps only in-frame clones and is missing some. The profile covers around 70,000 clones, with around 87% appearing a single time and about 2.2% taken by the ten largest. Germline CDR1 reads SGDLS; CDR2 reads YYNGEE. The length of the CDR3 is 16 residues. V shed 4 bases, J shed 4 bases, and the junction held 13 bases outside the gene matches. Specimen: PBMCs. The receptor was derived from a woman aged 45-59 years with head and neck cancer. The chain has TRBV9 and TRBJ2-7; 8 bases map to TRBD2. The CDR3 spells CASSLRAAGEIYEQYF. CDR3 coding DNA: TGTGCCAGCAGCCTTAGGGCAGCGGGGGAGATATACGAGCAGTACTTC.